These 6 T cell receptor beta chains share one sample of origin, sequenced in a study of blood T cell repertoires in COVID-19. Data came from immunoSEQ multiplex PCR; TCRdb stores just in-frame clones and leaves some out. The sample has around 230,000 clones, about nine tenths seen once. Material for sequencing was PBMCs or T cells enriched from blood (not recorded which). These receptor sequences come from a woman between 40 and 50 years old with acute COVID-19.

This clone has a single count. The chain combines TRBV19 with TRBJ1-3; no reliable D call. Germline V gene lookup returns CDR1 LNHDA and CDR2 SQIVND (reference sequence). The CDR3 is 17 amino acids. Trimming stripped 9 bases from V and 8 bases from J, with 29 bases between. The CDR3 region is CASKGLSGNRVFDTIYF. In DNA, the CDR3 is TGTGCCAGCAAAGGACTGTCTGGGAATAGGGTCTTCGACACCATATATTTT. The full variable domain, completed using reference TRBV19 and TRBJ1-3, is DGGITQSPKYLFRKEGQNVTLSCEQNLNHDAMYWYRQDPGQGLRLIYYSQIVNDFQKGDIAEGYSVSREKKESFPLTVTSAQKNPTAFYLCASKGLSGNRVFDTIYFGEGSWLTVV.

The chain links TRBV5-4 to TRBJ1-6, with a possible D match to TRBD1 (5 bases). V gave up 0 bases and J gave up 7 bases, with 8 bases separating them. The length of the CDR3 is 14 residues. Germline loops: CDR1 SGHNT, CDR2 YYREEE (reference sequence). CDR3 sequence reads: CASSLDRQNSPLHF. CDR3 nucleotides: TGTGCCAGCAGCTTGGACAGACAGAATTCACCCCTCCACTTT.

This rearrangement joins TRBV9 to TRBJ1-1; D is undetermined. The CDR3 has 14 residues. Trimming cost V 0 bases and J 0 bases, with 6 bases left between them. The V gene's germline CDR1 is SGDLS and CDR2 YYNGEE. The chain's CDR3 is CASSVESMNTEAFF. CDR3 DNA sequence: TGTGCCAGCAGCGTAGAATCTATGAACACTGAAGCTTTCTTT.

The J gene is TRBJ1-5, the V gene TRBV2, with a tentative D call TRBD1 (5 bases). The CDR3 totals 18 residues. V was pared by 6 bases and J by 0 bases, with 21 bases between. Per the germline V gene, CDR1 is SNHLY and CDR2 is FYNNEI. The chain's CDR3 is CASSIRLETGFSNQPQHF. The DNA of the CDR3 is TGTGCCAGCAGCATCCGTTTAGAAACAGGTTTTAGCAATCAGCCCCAGCATTTT.

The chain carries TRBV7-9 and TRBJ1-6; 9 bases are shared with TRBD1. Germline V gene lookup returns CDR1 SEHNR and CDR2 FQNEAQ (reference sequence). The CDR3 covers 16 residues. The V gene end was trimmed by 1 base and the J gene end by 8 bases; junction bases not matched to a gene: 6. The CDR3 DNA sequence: TGTGCCAGCAGCTTAGAAGGGACAGGGTTATATTCACCCCTCCACTTT. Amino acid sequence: CASSLEGTGLYSPLHF.

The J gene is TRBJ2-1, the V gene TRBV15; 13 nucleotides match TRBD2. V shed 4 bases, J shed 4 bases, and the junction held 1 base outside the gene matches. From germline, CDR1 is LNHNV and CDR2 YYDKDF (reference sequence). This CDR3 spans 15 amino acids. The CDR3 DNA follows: TGTGCCACCAGCAAGACTAGCGGGGGGTACAATGAGCAGTTCTTC. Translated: CATSKTSGGYNEQFF. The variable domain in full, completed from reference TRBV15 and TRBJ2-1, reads DAMVIQNPRYQVTQFGKPVTLSCSQTLNHNVMYWYQQKSSQAPKLLFHYYDKDFNNEADTPDNFQSRRPNTSFCFLDIRSPGLGDTAMYLCATSKTSGGYNEQFFGPGTRLTVL.